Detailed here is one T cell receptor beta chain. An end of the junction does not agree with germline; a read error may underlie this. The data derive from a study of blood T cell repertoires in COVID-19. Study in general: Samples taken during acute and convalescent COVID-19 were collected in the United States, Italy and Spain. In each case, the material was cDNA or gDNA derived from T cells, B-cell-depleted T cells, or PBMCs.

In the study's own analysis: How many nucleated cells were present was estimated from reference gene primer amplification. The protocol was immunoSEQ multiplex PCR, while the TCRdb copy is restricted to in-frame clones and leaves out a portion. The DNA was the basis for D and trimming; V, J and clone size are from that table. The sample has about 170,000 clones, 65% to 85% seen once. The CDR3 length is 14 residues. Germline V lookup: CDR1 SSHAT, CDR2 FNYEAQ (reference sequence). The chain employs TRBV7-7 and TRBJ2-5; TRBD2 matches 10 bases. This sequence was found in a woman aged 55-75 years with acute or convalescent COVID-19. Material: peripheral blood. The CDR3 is CASSLTSGVETQYF. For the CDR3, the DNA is TGTGCTAGCAGCTTAACTAGCGGGGTAGAGACCCAGTACTTC.